The clone carrying this T cell receptor (beta chain) has more than one count but fewer than ten. Its specificity is unknown. The germline V gene has CDR1 SGHVS and CDR2 FQNEAQ. The V end was cut by 5 bases, the J end by 5 bases, with 19 bases between. This CDR3 is built from 15 residues. The data were produced by immunoSEQ multiplex PCR, yet TCRdb's version contains in-frame clones alone and is incomplete. The sample carries under 140,000 clones, 81% recorded once. This record belongs to a study of T cell responses to AZD1222 COVID-19 vaccine. Study results and limitations: Reportedly, nearly half the spike-specific TCRs target unmutated variant regions.

The chain is built from TRBV7-8 and TRBJ2-7; perhaps TRBD2 as D (6 bases). The receptor was derived from an adult in good health. The sequencing here drew on peripheral blood, taken on day 0 of AZD1222 vaccination. The CDR3 region has the DNA TGTGCCAGCAGCCCCCTTATGCTAGCGTCACACGAGCAGTACTTC. Its translation is CASSPLMLASHEQYF.